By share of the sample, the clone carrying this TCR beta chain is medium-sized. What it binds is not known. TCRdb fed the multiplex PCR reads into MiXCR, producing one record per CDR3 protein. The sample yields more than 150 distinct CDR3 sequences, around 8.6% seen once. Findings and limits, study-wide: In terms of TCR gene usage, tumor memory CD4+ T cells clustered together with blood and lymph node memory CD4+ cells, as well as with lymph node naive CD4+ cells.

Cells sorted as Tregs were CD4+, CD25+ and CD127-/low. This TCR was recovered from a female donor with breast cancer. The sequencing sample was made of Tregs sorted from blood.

CDR3 coding DNA: TGTGCCAGCAGTTTAGGAAACAGGAGGGACGGCTACACCTTC. Protein sequence: CASSLGNRRDGYTF. The chain employs TRBV12-3 or TRBV12-4 and TRBJ1-2, with a possible D match to TRBD1 (5 bases). Trimming pared 1 base from V and 8 bases from J, leaving 14 bases between. This CDR3 region has 14 residues.